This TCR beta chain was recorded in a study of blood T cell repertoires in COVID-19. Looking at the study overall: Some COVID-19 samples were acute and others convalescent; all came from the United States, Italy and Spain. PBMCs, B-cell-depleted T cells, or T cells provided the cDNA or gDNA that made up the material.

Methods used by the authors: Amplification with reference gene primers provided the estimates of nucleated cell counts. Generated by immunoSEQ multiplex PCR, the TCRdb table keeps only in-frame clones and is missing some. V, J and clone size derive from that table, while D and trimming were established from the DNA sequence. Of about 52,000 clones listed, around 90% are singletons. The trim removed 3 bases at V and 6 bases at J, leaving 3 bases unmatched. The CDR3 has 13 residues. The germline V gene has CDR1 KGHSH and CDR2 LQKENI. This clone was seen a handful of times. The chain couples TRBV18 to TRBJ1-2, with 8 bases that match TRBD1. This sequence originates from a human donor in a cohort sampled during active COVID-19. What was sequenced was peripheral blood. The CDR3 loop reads CASSPNRGNGYTF. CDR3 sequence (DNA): TGTGCCAGCTCACCGAACAGGGGGAATGGCTACACCTTC. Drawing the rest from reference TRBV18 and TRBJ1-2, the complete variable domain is NAGVMQNPRHLVRRRGQEARLRCSPMKGHSHVYWYRQLPEEGLKFMVYLQKENIIDESGMPKERFSAEFPKEGPSILRIQQVVRGDSAAYFCASSPNRGNGYTFGSGTRLTVV.